The next 27 T cell receptor beta chains were all read from a single sample in a study of T-cell memory formation after mild COVID-19. TCRdb re-derived calls from the 5' RACE reads in MiXCR, one entry per CDR3 protein. The table lists 500,000 to 600,000 distinct CDR3 sequences, about 20% of them singletons, with around 12% in the top ten. Sequencing was done on a sample of PBMCs or a T cell subset sorted from them (not recorded which). All receptors derive from an adult woman who had mild COVID-19 (a few samples of this study predate the infection). Cell type and time point are not known.

Many counts were recorded for this clonotype. J is TRBJ2-3 and V is TRBV7-3; 9 positions match TRBD1. CDR1 is SGHTA, CDR2 FQGTGA, per germline. J lost 0 bases, V lost 1 base, and 2 bases had no gene match. The CDR3 extends over 16 amino acids. CDR3 in amino acids: CASSLRGTGSTDTQYF. The DNA for the CDR3 is TGTGCCAGCAGCTTAAGGGGGACAGGGAGCACAGATACGCAGTATTTT.

This clonotype was seen more than once but under ten times. The chain couples TRBV7-9 to TRBJ2-2; D is perhaps TRBD1 (5 bases). CDR1 is SEHNR, CDR2 FQNEAQ, per germline (reference sequence). The V gene lost 1 base and the J gene lost 6 bases, with 6 bases spanning the gap. This CDR3 is 13 amino acids long. CDR3 DNA: TGTGCCAGCAGCTTAGGACAGCCCGGGGAGCTGTTTTTT. Encoded protein: CASSLGQPGELFF.

V gene TRBV19 combines with J gene TRBJ1-4; 8 positions agree with TRBD1. Per germline, CDR1 LNHDA and CDR2 SQIVND (reference sequence). V shed 8 bases, J shed 8 bases, and the junction held 7 bases outside the gene matches. This CDR3 comprises 13 residues. The CDR3 DNA sequence: TGTGCCAGTTCAGGACAGGGTCAGGAAAAACTGTTTTTT. It encodes CASSGQGQEKLFF. Full variable domain (missing parts from reference TRBV19 and TRBJ1-4): DGGITQSPKYLFRKEGQNVTLSCEQNLNHDAMYWYRQDPGQGLRLIYYSQIVNDFQKGDIAEGYSVSREKKESFPLTVTSAQKNPTAFYLCASSGQGQEKLFFGSGTQLSVL.

The chain carries TRBV6-1 and TRBJ1-1; D is uncertain. Germline lookup yields CDR1 MNHNS and CDR2 SASEGT. The CDR3 consists of 15 residues. Between the trimmed V and J ends, which lost 2 bases and 4 bases, there was a span of 14 bases. The CDR3 sequence is CASSETLTYSTEAFF. The CDR3 coding sequence is TGTGCCAGCAGTGAAACCCTGACCTACAGCACTGAAGCTTTCTTT.

This chain links TRBV7-2 with TRBJ2-3; TRBD2 matches 9 bases. After removal of 5 bases from V and 5 bases from J, the junction contained 8 bases not matched to a gene. CDR1 is SGHTA, CDR2 FQGNSA, per germline. CDR3 length: 15 residues. The CDR3 here is CASSPIGLALDTQYF. CDR3 DNA: TGTGCCAGCAGCCCGATCGGACTAGCGTTAGATACGCAGTATTTT.

This clonotype was detected a few times. This chain joins TRBV3-1 and TRBJ2-5, with a possible D match to TRBD1 (5 bases). V dropped 1 base and J dropped 5 bases, with 17 bases sitting between them. The germline V gene has CDR1 LGHDT and CDR2 YNNKEL (reference sequence). CDR3 length equals 16 residues. The CDR3 bases are TGTGCCAGCAGCCAAGTTTGGGCAGGGTCGTGGGAGACCCAGTACTTC. Translating it yields CASSQVWAGSWETQYF.

There are a few counts of this clonotype. The genes are TRBV6-5 and TRBJ2-1, with 10 bases identical to TRBD2. The CDR3 is made up of 18 amino acids. V gave up 4 bases and J gave up 5 bases; unmatched junction bases: 14. Germline assignment: CDR1 MNHEY and CDR2 SVGAGI. The CDR3 loop reads CASSSAFEVAGGNNEQFF. In DNA form, the CDR3 reads TGTGCCAGCAGTTCCGCGTTTGAGGTAGCGGGGGGCAACAATGAGCAGTTCTTC.

The chain uses TRBV15 and TRBJ1-1; D may be TRBD1 (5 bases). From germline, CDR1 is LNHNV and CDR2 YYDKDF (reference sequence). V was shortened by 3 bases and J by 0 bases, with 11 bases between the two germline ends. This CDR3 is 15 amino acids long. The CDR3 here is CATSSQGAVNTEAFF. The DNA for the CDR3 is TGTGCCACCAGCAGTCAGGGAGCAGTGAACACTGAAGCTTTCTTT.

The rearrangement uses TRBV7-9 and TRBJ1-1; D gene uncertain. CDR1 is SEHNR and CDR2 is FQNEAQ in the germline V gene (reference sequence). The CDR3 loop spans 13 amino acids. V lost 7 bases to trimming and J lost 0 bases, with 9 bases between them. CDR3 residues: CASNPGLNTEAFF. The CDR3 region has the DNA TGTGCCAGCAATCCAGGATTGAACACTGAAGCTTTCTTT.

This clonotype was counted only a few times. The chain links TRBV18 to TRBJ1-1; 12 bases agree with TRBD1. Germline V lookup: CDR1 KGHSH, CDR2 LQKENI. There are 15 residues in the CDR3. After removal of 0 bases from V and 4 bases from J, the junction contained 0 bases not matched to a gene. The CDR3 is CASSPPGQGATEAFF. The CDR3 DNA reads as TGTGCCAGCTCACCACCGGGACAGGGGGCCACTGAAGCTTTCTTT.

This clonotype was seen only a few times. The chain joins TRBV12-3 or TRBV12-4 to TRBJ2-1; D unclear. The CDR3 is 14 amino acids. Trimming removed 3 bases at V and 9 bases at J, with 15 bases between. Written as DNA, the CDR3 is TGTGCCAGCAGTTTCAGGTATCCCATTAGTGAGCAGTTCTTC. Protein product: CASSFRYPISEQFF.

Only a few counts were recorded for this clonotype. The gene calls are TRBV6-2 or TRBV6-3 and TRBJ2-7; TRBD1 might be the D (6 bases). CDR1 is MNHEY and CDR2 is SVGEGT in the germline V gene. The germline V and J ends were trimmed by 8 bases and 0 bases, with 11 bases remaining between them. The CDR3 length is 13 residues. CDR3 protein: CASPQGSSYEQYF. DNA for the CDR3: TGTGCCAGCCCACAGGGAAGCTCCTACGAGCAGTACTTC.

This clonotype was picked up a small number of times. The rearrangement joins TRBV24-1 to TRBJ1-5, with TRBD1 as a possible D gene (5 bases). The V gene lost 4 bases and the J gene lost 2 bases, with 8 bases spanning the gap. Germline lookup yields CDR1 KGHDR and CDR2 SFDVKD. CDR3 length equals 14 residues. The CDR3 coding sequence is TGTGCCACCAGTGAAGCGGGGGGCAATCAGCCCCAGCATTTT. Its translation: CATSEAGGNQPQHF.

This sequence joins TRBV6-9 and TRBJ2-7; D perhaps matches TRBD2 (6 bases). The CDR3 extends over 16 amino acids. V was clipped by 2 bases and J by 5 bases, with 19 bases between them. The germline V gene encodes CDR1 MNHGY and CDR2 SVAAGI. The CDR3 nucleotides read TGTGCCAGCAGTTATATGGGGTGCGCGGGGATCCACGAGCAGTACTTC. It translates to CASSYMGCAGIHEQYF.

J is TRBJ1-4 and V is TRBV5-1; 7 bases align to TRBD1. In germline, CDR1 is SGHRS, CDR2 YFSETQ. V was pared by 4 bases and J by 4 bases, with 7 bases of the junction left unmatched. The CDR3 runs 15 residues. CDR3: CASSPSTGINEKLFF. Here the CDR3 DNA reads TGCGCCAGCAGCCCCTCGACAGGGATTAATGAAAAACTGTTTTTT.

This clonotype was counted at least ten times. The rearrangement joins TRBV7-2 to TRBJ2-1, with D uncertain. Trimming removed 4 bases at V and 0 bases at J, with 16 bases between. The germline V gene has CDR1 SGHTA and CDR2 FQGNSA. The CDR3 loop spans 17 amino acids. The CDR3 loop is CASSSNRPPFSYNEQFF. Written as DNA, the CDR3 is TGTGCCAGCAGCTCTAACCGTCCTCCCTTCTCCTACAATGAGCAGTTCTTC.

The chain has TRBV6-2 or TRBV6-3 and TRBJ2-7; D may match TRBD1 or TRBD2 (5 bases each). CDR1 is MNHEY and CDR2 is SVGEGT in the germline V gene. The V end lost 1 base, the J end lost 4 bases, and 14 bases lay between the germline ends. This CDR3 is 15 amino acids long. The CDR3 here is CASSYYSGTAYEQYF. DNA of the CDR3: TGTGCCAGCAGTTACTACTCCGGGACGGCTTACGAGCAGTACTTC.

DNA for the CDR3: TGTGCCAGCAGATCGAATCAGGGGATAAACAATGAGCAGTTCTTC. It encodes CASRSNQGINNEQFF. The chain links TRBV11-2 to TRBJ2-1; TRBD1 might be the D (6 bases). The CDR3 is made up of 15 amino acids. Trimming stripped 6 bases from V and 5 bases from J, with 17 bases between. Germline V gives CDR1 SGHAT, CDR2 FQNNGV.

The CDR3 reads CSVGNTYNEQFF. For the CDR3, the DNA is TGCAGTGTCGGGAACACCTACAATGAGCAGTTCTTC. The rearrangement links TRBV20-1 to TRBJ2-1, with D possibly being TRBD2 (5 bases). Trimming shortened V by 7 bases and J by 2 bases, and 9 bases separated the two germline ends. Looked up from germline, CDR1 is DFQATT and CDR2 is SNEGSKA (reference sequence). The CDR3 totals 12 residues.

This clonotype was seen a few times. The chain combines TRBV12-3 or TRBV12-4 with TRBJ2-7; 8 bases are shared with TRBD2. The ends lost 0 bases at V and 3 bases at J; junction bases unmatched: 7. The CDR3 consists of 16 residues. The CDR3 spells CASSLAGGRPNYEQYF. CDR3 DNA sequence: TGTGCCAGCAGTTTAGCTGGCGGGAGGCCCAACTACGAGCAGTACTTC.

This clonotype was counted between two and nine times. The chain carries TRBV5-1 and TRBJ2-1, with a possible D match to TRBD2 (6 bases). The V gene's germline CDR1 is SGHRS and CDR2 YFSETQ. With 1 base removed from V and 6 bases from J, the gap between germline ends came to 14 bases. The CDR3 length is 15 residues. This CDR3 reads CASSLSFGGGNEQFF. CDR3 DNA sequence: TGCGCCAGCAGCTTGTCTTTTGGGGGAGGCAATGAGCAGTTCTTC.

The chain has TRBV2 and TRBJ1-5; the match to TRBD1 covers 10 bases. The CDR3 has 15 amino acids. CDR1 is SNHLY and CDR2 is FYNNEI in the germline V gene. After removal of 4 bases from V and 7 bases from J, the junction contained 7 bases not matched to a gene. In nucleotides, the CDR3 is TGTGCCAGCAGTGGACAGGGGGCGTTCTGGCAGCCCCAGCATTTT. Protein sequence: CASSGQGAFWQPQHF.

The chain is built from TRBV11-3 and TRBJ2-1; possible D gene TRBD2, 5 bases. The ends were cut back, 5 bases at V and 7 bases at J, with 15 bases in the middle. The germline CDR1 and CDR2 sequences are SGHNT and YENEEA. This CDR3 contains 14 residues. The CDR3 is CASSPGLPGNEQFF. CDR3 in DNA: TGTGCCAGCAGCCCCGGACTCCCGGGGAATGAGCAGTTCTTC.

This clonotype was picked up a small number of times. The CDR3 region is CASSQGGDREKLFF. In DNA, the CDR3 is TGTGCCAGCAGCCAAGGAGGGGACAGAGAAAAACTGTTTTTT. The chain couples TRBV3-1 to TRBJ1-4; 7 nucleotides align to TRBD1. This CDR3 is built from 14 residues. J lost 8 bases, V lost 1 base, and 4 bases had no gene match. Germline V gene data show CDR1 as LGHDT and CDR2 as YNNKEL (reference sequence).

The V and J genes are TRBV11-2 and TRBJ2-1, with TRBD2 identical over 11 bases. Germline CDR1 and CDR2: SGHAT and FQNNGV. J lost 10 bases, V lost 6 bases, and 11 bases had no gene match. This CDR3 spans 15 amino acids. The CDR3 loop is CASRSLAGGRAEQFF. The CDR3 DNA follows: TGTGCCAGCAGGAGCCTAGCGGGAGGAAGGGCCGAGCAGTTCTTC.

This chain joins TRBV7-9 and TRBJ2-7, with D perhaps TRBD1 (5 bases). Trimming took 6 bases from V and 1 from J, leaving 10 bases between them. The CDR3 consists of 13 residues. Germline-derived CDR1 and CDR2 are SEHNR and FQNEAQ (reference sequence). CDR3 residues: CASRVRESYEQYF. The DNA of the CDR3 is TGTGCCAGCAGGGTCAGGGAATCCTACGAGCAGTACTTC.

This clonotype appeared a few times. This chain links TRBV10-3 with TRBJ2-7, with 11 nucleotides matching TRBD2. This CDR3 has 16 amino acids. Unmatched junction bases numbered 12, after V lost 5 bases and J lost 6 bases. Germline V gene lookup returns CDR1 ENHRY and CDR2 SYGVKD. This CDR3 is CAISSILAGGIPEQYF. The CDR3, as DNA: TGTGCCATCAGTTCCATTCTAGCGGGAGGCATACCCGAGCAGTACTTC.